Listed below are T cell receptor beta chains from one sample, sequenced in a study of blood T cell repertoires in COVID-19. Repertoires were generated with immunoSEQ multiplex PCR, while TCRdb's copy carries only in-frame clones and drops some. The table lists approximately 140,000 clones, 84% of them singletons. The sequencing input was peripheral blood. The receptor source for this set is a man between 65 and 85 years old with acute or convalescent COVID-19. CDR3s include the opening cysteine and the closing phenylalanine or tryptophan.

v_gene: TRBV18
j_gene: TRBJ1-1
CDR3aa: CASSPGTGGWSTEAFF

v_gene: TRBV6-5
j_gene: TRBJ2-5
CDR3aa: CASSRQGMIQETQYF

v_gene: TRBV19
j_gene: TRBJ2-5
CDR3aa: CASSINLAGVETQYF

v_gene: TRBV5-5
j_gene: TRBJ1-1
CDR3aa: CASSLAVAGFGMNTEAFF

v_gene: TRBV18
j_gene: TRBJ1-1
CDR3aa: CASSDGQGTEAFF

v_gene: TRBV5-6
j_gene: TRBJ1-6
CDR3aa: CASSSDRLRDSPLHF

v_gene: TRBV7-6
j_gene: TRBJ2-3
CDR3aa: CASSGGRTGPLDTQYF

v_gene: TRBV7-3
j_gene: TRBJ1-1
CDR3aa: CASSPKTGNTEAFF

v_gene: TRBV7-9
j_gene: TRBJ2-1
CDR3aa: CASSSNYQLSEQFF

v_gene: TRBV7-9
j_gene: TRBJ2-7
CDR3aa: CASSLQGGSYEQYF

v_gene: TRBV28
j_gene: TRBJ1-2
CDR3aa: CASSQGRGYGYTF

v_gene: TRBV15
j_gene: TRBJ2-1
CDR3aa: CATSRVRRPATEAYNEQFF

v_gene: TRBV2
j_gene: TRBJ2-4
CDR3aa: CASSLALASGRGNIQYF

v_gene: TRBV4-2
j_gene: TRBJ2-7
CDR3aa: CASRVAGTNSYEQYF

v_gene: TRBV2
j_gene: TRBJ1-5
CDR3aa: CASSDRLSNQPQHF

v_gene: TRBV11-2
j_gene: TRBJ2-6
CDR3aa: CASSRGSGANVLTF

v_gene: TRBV12-3/TRBV12-4
j_gene: TRBJ2-2
CDR3aa: CASSQTGSGELFF

v_gene: TRBV6-5
j_gene: TRBJ2-7
CDR3aa: CASSFGGQFYEQYF

v_gene: TRBV18
j_gene: TRBJ1-5
CDR3aa: CASSRATLLGQGESGQPQHF

v_gene: TRBV3-1/TRBV3-2
j_gene: TRBJ2-6
CDR3aa: CASSQVNSGANVLTF

v_gene: TRBV5-1
j_gene: TRBJ2-1
CDR3aa: CASSSGFGGRGYNEQFF

v_gene: TRBV3-1/TRBV3-2
j_gene: TRBJ2-3
CDR3aa: CASSQARSGTDTQYF

v_gene: TRBV24-1
j_gene: TRBJ2-5
CDR3aa: CATSDLGAGGLETQYF

v_gene: TRBV29-1
j_gene: TRBJ2-7
CDR3aa: CSGRTDSYEQYF

v_gene: TRBV21-1
j_gene: TRBJ2-2
CDR3aa: CASSKVEWGVLANTGELFF

v_gene: TRBV28
j_gene: TRBJ1-2
CDR3aa: CASSPGGLYYGYTF

v_gene: TRBV5-1
j_gene: TRBJ2-3
CDR3aa: CASRLVGTDTQYF

v_gene: TRBV4-1
j_gene: TRBJ2-3
CDR3aa: CASSQEGPGPDTQYF

v_gene: TRBV5-1
j_gene: TRBJ2-5
CDR3aa: CASSLAGTGGRQETQYF

v_gene: TRBV5-1
j_gene: TRBJ2-7
CDR3aa: CASRTGPRYEQYF

v_gene: TRBV28
j_gene: TRBJ2-1
CDR3aa: CASSSPGTSGTTAYNEQFF

v_gene: TRBV9
j_gene: TRBJ2-1
CDR3aa: CASSPPGGRVYNEQFF

v_gene: TRBV28
j_gene: TRBJ2-2
CDR3aa: CASNELGRPGELFF

v_gene: TRBV9
j_gene: TRBJ2-5
CDR3aa: CASSVERQQKQETQYF

v_gene: TRBV11-2
j_gene: TRBJ2-7
CDR3aa: CASSLETVSEQYF

v_gene: TRBV6-4
j_gene: TRBJ1-3
CDR3aa: CASSEVSRPSVDTIYF

v_gene: TRBV6-1
j_gene: TRBJ2-1
CDR3aa: CASRAGLAGNEQFF

v_gene: TRBV6-5
j_gene: TRBJ2-2
CDR3aa: CASERGQNTGELFF

v_gene: TRBV7-9
j_gene: TRBJ1-2
CDR3aa: CASSPTSNYGYTF

v_gene: TRBV28
j_gene: TRBJ2-7
CDR3aa: CASSGLAGPSYEQYF

v_gene: TRBV9
j_gene: TRBJ2-7
CDR3aa: CASSARFEPYEQYF

v_gene: TRBV7-2
j_gene: TRBJ2-1
CDR3aa: CASSLGLAGYNEQFF

v_gene: TRBV7-9
j_gene: TRBJ2-1
CDR3aa: CASSPGTTSYNEQFF

v_gene: TRBV6-5
j_gene: TRBJ1-2
CDR3aa: CASRTPGQTYGYTF

v_gene: TRBV6-4
j_gene: TRBJ2-3
CDR3aa: CASSDSTGDTDTQYF

v_gene: TRBV29-1
j_gene: TRBJ2-1
CDR3aa: CSETSGSYNEQFF

v_gene: TRBV5-1
j_gene: TRBJ1-6
CDR3aa: CASSDTGTGVSPLHF

v_gene: TRBV6-5
j_gene: TRBJ2-7
CDR3aa: CASSQRSGGSAEQYF